This TCR beta chain is from a study of OX40 agonist ivuxolimab in advanced cancers. The ends were cut back, 5 bases at V and 8 bases at J, with 18 bases in the middle. This CDR3 comprises 14 residues. The V gene's germline CDR1 is SGHTA and CDR2 FQGTGA. Autoimmune disease history or systemic immunosuppression led to patients being barred. Some clones are missing from TCRdb's copy, which holds only in-frame ones; the method was immunoSEQ multiplex PCR. The sample has around 73,000 clones; around 89% are singletons. The specimen comprised CD4+ or CD8+ T cells sorted from blood, sampled in a trial of the OX40 agonist ivuxolimab. The rearrangement uses TRBV7-3 and TRBJ1-2; weak D call: TRBD1 (5 bases). This TCR was sampled from an adult with an advanced solid tumor such as melanoma, head and neck, liver or kidney cancer. CDR3 sequence (DNA): TGTGCCAGCAGCGCTTCACAGCACCAGGGAGGCTACACCTTC. This gives the protein CASSASQHQGGYTF.